The next 9 T cell receptor beta chains were all read from a single sample in a study of OX40 agonist ivuxolimab in advanced cancers. Profiling relied on immunoSEQ multiplex PCR, and the TCRdb table lists in-frame clones only, not all of them. Of approximately 100,000 clones listed, roughly 87% are singletons. Specimen: CD4+ or CD8+ T cells sorted from blood, collected in a trial of the OX40 agonist ivuxolimab. The source of these receptors is an adult with an advanced solid tumor such as melanoma, head and neck, liver or kidney cancer.

The V and J genes are TRBV23-1 and TRBJ2-4; D unresolved. TRBV23-1 is placed among ORFs of uncertain function. The ends were cut back, 0 bases at V and 2 bases at J, with 14 bases in the middle. The CDR3 contains 17 residues. CDR3 residues: CASSQSAIQSTKNIQYF. The CDR3 DNA sequence: TGCGCCAGCAGTCAATCCGCTATACAATCAACCAAAAACATTCAGTACTTC.

The V call is TRBV7-9, the J call TRBJ1-4; no clear D gene. Germline V gene lookup returns CDR1 SEHNR and CDR2 FQNEAQ (reference sequence). Trimming cost V 3 bases and J 8 bases, with 13 bases left between them. The CDR3 loop spans 14 amino acids. In DNA form, the CDR3 reads TGTGCCAGCAGCTTGGGATTTAGTAACGAAAAACTGTTTTTT. The encoded protein is CASSLGFSNEKLFF.

J is TRBJ2-1 and V is TRBV19; 7 nucleotides line up with TRBD2. CDR1 and CDR2 from the germline V gene are LNHDA and SQIVND (reference sequence). J gave up 6 bases and V 5 bases, and 7 bases lay outside the gene matches. The CDR3 sequence is 14 residues long. In DNA, the CDR3 is TGTGCCAGTAGTTGGGGGGGAGCGAGCAATGAGCAGTTCTTC. As protein: CASSWGGASNEQFF.

The chain employs TRBV6-4 and TRBJ2-3; D unresolved. Deletions cut 2 bases from V and 6 bases from J, with 12 bases between. The CDR3 loop spans 14 amino acids. The germline CDR1 and CDR2 sequences are MRHNA and SNTAGT. Written as DNA, the CDR3 is TGTGCCAGCAGTGACGAGGCCGATCGTGATACGCAGTATTTT. This translates into CASSDEADRDTQYF.

The table lists this clone with a count of one. This chain connects TRBV4-3 to TRBJ2-1, with D possibly being TRBD2 (5 bases). V lost 4 bases to trimming and J lost 8 bases, with 18 bases between them. The CDR3 consists of 15 residues. CDR1 is LGHNA and CDR2 is YSLEER in the germline V gene. The CDR3 DNA reads as TGCGCCAGCAGCCGCACTCTAGGAGGACGCTATGAGCAGTTCTTC. Translated, it gives CASSRTLGGRYEQFF.

The gene calls are TRBV7-2 and TRBJ2-3, with 13 bases identical to TRBD2. The CDR3 spans 18 residues. Losses at the gene ends were 0 bases for V and 4 bases for J; bases not matched to a gene: 7. In germline, CDR1 is SGHTA, CDR2 FQGNSA. CDR3: CASSLAPGLAGDSDTQYF. The DNA for the CDR3 is TGTGCCAGCAGCTTAGCACCCGGACTAGCGGGAGACTCAGATACGCAGTATTTT.

The chain joins TRBV10-3 to TRBJ2-2, with 9 bases matching TRBD1. Trimming cost V 3 bases and J 7 bases; bases outside gene matches: 3. From germline, CDR1 is ENHRY and CDR2 SYGVKD. The CDR3 sequence is 14 residues long. CDR3 amino acids: CAISEQGAVGELFF. The CDR3 DNA reads TGTGCCATCAGTGAACAGGGGGCGGTCGGGGAGCTGTTTTTT.

A single count supports this clone. This rearrangement joins TRBV14 to TRBJ2-7, with no clear D. V lost 1 base and J 2 bases, leaving 9 bases between the germline ends. The CDR3 loop spans 14 amino acids. In germline, CDR1 is SGHDN, CDR2 FVKESK. CDR3: CASSQVPGPYEQYF. For the CDR3, the DNA is TGTGCCAGCAGCCAAGTACCAGGCCCCTACGAGCAGTACTTC.

CDR3 DNA: TGTGCCAGTAGTATGGGGGGCTCTGGAAACACCATATATTTT. Translated, it gives CASSMGGSGNTIYF. The chain links TRBV19 to TRBJ1-3; D is perhaps TRBD1 (5 bases). Germline lookup yields CDR1 LNHDA and CDR2 SQIVND (reference sequence). Trimming cost V 3 bases and J 0 bases, with 6 bases left between them. CDR3 size: 14 residues.